These 9 T cell receptor beta chains were sequenced from one sample in a study of identical twins (dated by TCRdb to the mid-2010s). To prepare the library, 5' RACE was applied. Sequenced on an Illumina HiSeq 2000. Clones were called with MiXCR by TCRdb after fastp trimmed the public reads at Q25, and only in-frame beta chains were retained. Merged by CDR3 protein, the rows form single entries marked with the most common genes and DNA. For this sample there are 1.5 million to 2 million distinct CDR3 sequences; about 30% appear just once. Clones ranked in the top ten supply about 0.27% of the sample. Specimen: cord blood. The receptor set was obtained from a newborn girl in good health.

This clonotype has only a few counts. The chain links TRBV3-1 to TRBJ1-1; D unresolved. The V gene's germline CDR1 is LGHDT and CDR2 YNNKEL (reference sequence). The CDR3 has 11 amino acids. V was cut by 1 base and J by 11 bases, with 8 bases left in between. CDR3: CASSQGPTAFF. As DNA, the CDR3 is TGTGCCAGCAGCCAAGGTCCAACGGCTTTCTTT.

This chain uses TRBV7-9 with TRBJ1-1; perhaps TRBD1 as D (5 bases). CDR1 and CDR2 (germline): SEHNR, FQNEAQ (reference sequence). Trimming pared 2 bases from V and 13 bases from J, leaving 23 bases between. The CDR3 covers 15 residues. The DNA for the CDR3 is TGTGCCAGCAGCTTACCTCTACTTGGGGCGGGGAAGCTTTTCTTT. Residues: CASSLPLLGAGKLFF.

This clonotype was detected a few times. This sequence joins TRBV5-6 and TRBJ2-6; D gene unclear. Trimming cost V 7 bases and J 0 bases, with 17 bases left between them. Per germline, CDR1 SGHDT and CDR2 YYEEEE. CDR3 length: 17 amino acids. CDR3 region: CASGYTSFVSGANVLTF. CDR3 coding DNA: TGTGCCAGCGGCTACACCTCGTTCGTCTCTGGGGCCAACGTCCTGACTTTC.

As to this clonotype: This may come from a read error, since a much larger clone is one base off. The chain recombines TRBV20-1 with TRBJ2-7; 14 positions agree with TRBD2. This CDR3 contains 14 residues. CDR1 DFQATT and CDR2 SNEGSKA come from the germline V gene (reference sequence). The V gene end was trimmed by 5 bases and the J gene end by 0 bases; junction bases not matched to a gene: 0. CDR3 in DNA: TGCAGTGCTGGGACTAGCGGGGGCTCCTACGAGCAGTACTTC. Residues: CSAGTSGGSYEQYF.

The V call is TRBV28, the J call TRBJ2-2; weak D call: TRBD1 (6 bases). The CDR3 has 16 residues. Per the germline V gene, CDR1 is MDHEN and CDR2 is SYDVKM. V was shortened by 6 bases and J by 0 bases, with 14 bases between the two germline ends. The CDR3 protein is CASRLQGPSNTGELFF. The CDR3 DNA reads as TGTGCCAGCAGGCTCCAGGGGCCCTCGAACACCGGGGAGCTGTTTTTT.

Concerning this clonotype: Just one base apart from a much larger clone, this may be a read error. The chain recombines TRBV20-1 with TRBJ1-2, with unresolved D. Germline V gene data show CDR1 as DFQATT and CDR2 as SNEGSKA (reference sequence). This CDR3 region has 13 residues. The CDR3 nucleotides are TGCAGTACTAGGTTTGGATCTAACTATGGCTACACCTTC. Amino acid sequence: CSTRFGSNYGYTF.

This rearrangement joins TRBV20-1 to TRBJ2-1; D remains ambiguous. Germline V gene lookup returns CDR1 DFQATT and CDR2 SNEGSKA (reference sequence). V lost 6 bases to trimming and J lost 0 bases, with 12 bases between them. The CDR3 is made up of 14 amino acids. CDR3 in amino acids: CSAPPAPSYNEQFF. In DNA, the CDR3 is TGCAGTGCCCCCCCGGCCCCCTCCTACAATGAGCAGTTCTTC.

The J gene is TRBJ2-1, the V gene TRBV9; tentative D call: TRBD2 (6 bases). The CDR3 loop spans 18 amino acids. Germline values: CDR1 SGDLS, CDR2 YYNGEE. V lost 0 bases and J lost 4, with 20 bases in between. The CDR3 is CASSVGWGLLSPYNEQFF. CDR3 DNA sequence: TGTGCCAGCAGCGTAGGGTGGGGACTCCTGTCACCATACAATGAGCAGTTCTTC.

This clonotype came up many times. The V and J genes are TRBV6-4 and TRBJ1-2; D may be TRBD1 (6 bases). In germline, CDR1 is MRHNA, CDR2 SNTAGT. The V gene lost 6 bases and the J gene lost 3 bases, with 11 bases spanning the gap. The CDR3 has 13 residues. CDR3 nucleotides: TGTGCCAGCAGCGCGGGACAATACTATGGCTACACCTTC. It translates to CASSAGQYYGYTF.